Reported below is one T cell receptor beta chain. Its specific antigen is unknown. The sample holds no much larger clone one base away, and base qualities are not on file. The germline ends are 18 bases apart after V is trimmed by 0 bases and J by 0 bases. The CDR3 holds 18 amino acids from the cysteine to the phenylalanine. Of the read, only the CDR3 DNA is kept; its 54 bases are in frame from base 1. CDR1 is given as LGHDT and CDR2 as YNNKEL, both from the germline V gene (reference sequence). Collaborating institutions collected whole blood in K2EDTA tubes following their own protocols. Collaborator samples were shipped for TCRbeta analysis as frozen whole blood, isolated PBMCs, or DNA extracted from either sample type. This specimen belongs to a study of blood T cell repertoires in COVID-19 (dated by TCRdb to about 2020). Regarding the research as a whole: Samples from collaborators originated in the United States, Italy and Spain and spanned both the acute and convalescent phases of COVID-19. The material from the prospective study consisted of cDNA or gDNA derived from T cells, B-cell-depleted T cells, or PBMCs. The dataset comprised deeply sampled blood TCRbeta repertoires from subjects exposed to, actively infected with, or recovered from COVID-19. A freely available public database, intended as a resource for researchers studying the immune response to SARS-CoV-2, is where the repertoires were released. Samples were obtained from the ongoing ImmuneRACE study (first 160 participants) and from 1,254 subjects provided by 6 global collaborators. A de-identified subject ID, COVID-19 status, age in years and sex were almost always included in the sample metadata. HLA class I and class II types, where available, came from metadata supplied by the sample provider rather than from assay-based typing.

TCRbeta CDR3 regions were amplified from genomic DNA using the immunoSEQ Assay, a bias-controlled multiplex PCR. The authors processed their data as follows. The number of nucleated cells in each sample was estimated from the amplification of reference gene primers within the assay. To quantify the absolute abundance of each unique TCRbeta CDR3 rearrangement, sequence reads were collapsed and filtered. For each sample, productive Simpson clonality was calculated as the square root of Simpson's diversity index over productive rearrangements. Held by TCRdb, this immuneACCESS table contains in-frame sequences only and omits some clones. Under half of the omission traces to an unresolved V gene where checked; the cause of the rest is unknown. That table furnishes V, J and clone size, whereas the DNA furnished D and trimming. The sample records a few hundred thousand clones, over 75% of which are singletons. 7.2% of the sample is in the top ten clones.

Study-wide findings and limitations: The quantity of clinical and demographic metadata differed by source and by participant and was supplied without curation.

This receptor was obtained from a human donor in a cohort sampled during active COVID-19. Recombination linked TRBV3-1 (or the pseudogene TRBV3-2) to TRBJ2-7; a confident D gene designation cannot be given. The sample comprised peripheral blood. The DNA sequence reads TGTGCCAGCAGCCAAGACGCCCCAGGCTCTTACAACTCCTACGAGCAGTACTTC. Its translation reads: CASSQDAPGSYNSYEQYF.